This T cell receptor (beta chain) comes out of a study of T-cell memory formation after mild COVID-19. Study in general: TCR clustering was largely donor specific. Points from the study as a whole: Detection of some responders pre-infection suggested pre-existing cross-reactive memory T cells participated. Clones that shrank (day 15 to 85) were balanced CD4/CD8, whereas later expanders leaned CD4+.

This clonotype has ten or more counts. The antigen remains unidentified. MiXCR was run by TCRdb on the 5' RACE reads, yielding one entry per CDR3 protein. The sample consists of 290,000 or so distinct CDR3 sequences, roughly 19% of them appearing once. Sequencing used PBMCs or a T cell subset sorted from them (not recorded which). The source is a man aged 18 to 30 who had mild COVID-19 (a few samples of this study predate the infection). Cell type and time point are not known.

This CDR3 reads CAISEPGQGGTEAFF. As DNA, the CDR3 is TGTGCCATCAGTGAGCCGGGACAGGGGGGCACTGAAGCTTTCTTT. The chain employs TRBV10-3 and TRBJ1-1; 11 bases align to TRBD1. The CDR3 contains 15 residues. The germline V gene has CDR1 ENHRY and CDR2 SYGVKD. Germline trimming cut 2 bases from V and 4 bases from J; bases unmatched to any gene: 3.